These 15 T cell receptor beta chains were all obtained from the same sample, sequenced in a study of shared clonotypes between healthy human individuals. Cells designated naive CD8 were CD45RO-negative and were positively selected for CCR7, with terminally differentiated effector memory CD45RA+ cells excluded. TCRdb's table, derived via immunoSEQ multiplex PCR, lists solely in-frame clones and lacks some. The sample contains hundreds of thousands of clones, 85% to 95% of which appear only once. Sequenced input: naive CD8+ T cells sorted from blood. These receptors all come from a woman aged 25 to 39 in good health.

This clone was seen a single time. The chain links TRBV29-1 to TRBJ1-1; 9 bases line up with TRBD1. The V gene end was trimmed by 4 bases and the J gene end by 5 bases; junction bases not matched to a gene: 14. Germline CDR1 SQVTM, CDR2 ANQGSEA. This CDR3 has 16 residues. CDR3 in amino acids: CSVVGWSDRGGTEAFF. The CDR3 DNA sequence: TGCAGCGTTGTAGGATGGTCGGACAGGGGTGGGACTGAAGCTTTCTTT.

The chain carries TRBV18 and TRBJ1-4; D is unresolved. V was trimmed by 2 bases and J by 0 bases, leaving 10 bases between them. CDR1 KGHSH and CDR2 LQKENI come from the germline V gene. The CDR3 runs to 16 residues. CDR3 sequence: CASSPSDSATNEKLFF. The DNA for the CDR3 is TGTGCCAGCTCACCATCAGACTCAGCAACTAATGAAAAACTGTTTTTT.

V is TRBV2 and J is TRBJ1-1; D is possibly TRBD1 (6 bases). Trimming cost V 3 bases and J 5 bases, with 13 bases left between them. The length of the CDR3 is 14 residues. Germline loops: CDR1 SNHLY, CDR2 FYNNEI. CDR3 in amino acids: CASSDGGHGTEAFF. The CDR3 bases are TGTGCCAGCAGTGATGGGGGGCATGGTACTGAAGCTTTCTTT.

This chain links TRBV19 with TRBJ1-2, with D tentatively TRBD1 (6 bases). The CDR3 is 16 residues long. CDR1 is LNHDA, CDR2 SQIVND, per germline (reference sequence). The V and J ends lost 0 bases and 6 bases respectively, with 17 bases between them. The DNA of the CDR3 is TGTGCCAGTAGTATAGACCCTACGACAGGAGGAAATGGCTACACCTTC. It is translated as CASSIDPTTGGNGYTF.

The V call is TRBV27, the J call TRBJ1-1, with 8 bases identical to TRBD1. The J segment lost 1 base and the V segment lost 4 bases, leaving 5 bases of the junction unmatched. The CDR3 totals 15 residues. Germline values: CDR1 MNHEY, CDR2 SMNVEV (reference sequence). CDR3 coding DNA: TGTGCCAGCAGTTCCGGGGGGACAGGGAACACTGAAGCTTTCTTT. It is translated as CASSSGGTGNTEAFF.

The chain links TRBV25-1 to TRBJ1-4; D is unclear. Germline loops: CDR1 MGHDK, CDR2 SYGVNS. The CDR3 totals 14 residues. The V end lost 4 bases, the J end lost 7 bases, and 13 bases lay between the germline ends. For the CDR3, the DNA is TGTGCCAGCAGTGCGGTGGGAGTCTTTGAAAAACTGTTTTTT. Protein sequence: CASSAVGVFEKLFF.

In its sample, this clone was seen once. The sample holds other DNA sequences that translate to the same CDR3. CDR3 residues: CASSLGGPSYEQYF. The CDR3 DNA follows: TGTGCCAGCAGTTTGGGGGGACCATCCTACGAGCAGTACTTC. The chain uses TRBV27 and TRBJ2-7; a weak D match, TRBD2 (6 bases). Trimming removed 3 bases from V and 1 base from J, with 10 bases in between. The CDR3 length is 14 residues. Germline V gene sequence: CDR1 MNHEY, CDR2 SMNVEV (reference sequence).

This clone came up a few times. V is TRBV5-6 and J is TRBJ1-2; the D is unclear. The V gene's germline CDR1 is SGHDT and CDR2 YYEEEE. The CDR3 spans 14 residues. Trimming left V 0 bases short and J 4 bases short, with 10 bases between. The DNA for the CDR3 is TGTGCCAGCAGCTTGGCCAACACACCCTATGGCTACACCTTC. It encodes CASSLANTPYGYTF.

The CDR3 loop reads CASNLLAGVGGELFF. The CDR3 region has the DNA TGTGCCAGCAACCTACTAGCGGGAGTGGGCGGGGAGCTGTTTTTT. V is TRBV6-5 and J is TRBJ2-2; the match to TRBD2 covers 11 bases. After removal of 7 bases from V and 7 bases from J, the junction contained 8 bases not matched to a gene. The CDR3 runs 15 residues. Germline V CDR1 and CDR2: MNHEY, SVGAGI.

The chain carries TRBV7-6 and TRBJ2-7, with 8 bases that match TRBD2. The V gene end was trimmed by 5 bases and the J gene end by 2 bases; junction bases not matched to a gene: 11. Germline CDR1 SGHVS, CDR2 FNYEAQ. This CDR3 comprises 16 residues. DNA of the CDR3: TGTGCCAGCAGCGCACCACTGACTAGCGACCCCTACGAGCAGTACTTC. Its protein is CASSAPLTSDPYEQYF.

V is TRBV7-9 and J is TRBJ2-7, with D possibly TRBD2 on 5 matching bases. The germline gives CDR1 SEHNR, CDR2 FQNEAQ (reference sequence). V was cut by 0 bases and J by 2 bases, with 8 bases left in between. The CDR3 is 14 amino acids. CDR3 nucleotides: TGTGCCAGCAGCTTAGCGGGAGATCCCTACGAGCAGTACTTC. This gives the protein CASSLAGDPYEQYF.

The chain carries TRBV4-1 and TRBJ1-2, with TRBD1 matching 7 bases. In germline, CDR1 is MGHRA, CDR2 YSYEKL. V lost 11 bases to trimming and J lost 2 bases; unmatched junction nucleotides: 8. The CDR3 is 13 amino acids. CDR3 nucleotide sequence: TGCGCCTCAAGGGGGCGACTCAACTATGGCTACACCTTC. It encodes CASRGRLNYGYTF.

The gene calls are TRBV4-1 and TRBJ2-7; tentative D call: TRBD2 (6 bases). CDR3 size: 15 residues. The V end lost 4 bases, the J end lost 0 bases, and 13 bases lay between the germline ends. Germline V CDR1 and CDR2: MGHRA, YSYEKL. DNA for the CDR3: TGCGCCAGCAGCCTAAGCGGGCAGAGCTCCTACGAGCAGTACTTC. This encodes CASSLSGQSSYEQYF.

The chain links TRBV27 to TRBJ2-5, with D possibly TRBD2 on 6 matching bases. This CDR3 region has 14 residues. Germline V gene data show CDR1 as MNHEY and CDR2 as SMNVEV (reference sequence). Trimming took 4 bases from V and 5 from J, leaving 14 bases between them. Here the CDR3 reads CASSSLGGSETQYF. CDR3 sequence (DNA): TGTGCCAGCAGTTCCTTGGGGGGATCGGAGACCCAGTACTTC.

The CDR3 DNA follows: TGTGCCAGCAGCTCCGACAGGGTCGCGGCTCGGGAGCAGTACTTC. It codes for CASSSDRVAAREQYF. The chain recombines TRBV7-9 with TRBJ2-7, with 7 bases aligning to TRBD1. Per germline, CDR1 SEHNR and CDR2 FQNEAQ (reference sequence). V trimming: 4 bases; J trimming: 7 bases; junction bases outside the gene matches: 13. The CDR3 has 15 amino acids. The variable domain in full, with the rest retrieved from reference TRBV7-9 and TRBJ2-7, is DTGVSQNPRHKITKRGQNVTFRCDPISEHNRLYWYRQTLGQGPEFLTYFQNEAQLEKSRLLSDRFSAERPKGSFSTLEIQRTEQGDSAMYLCASSSDRVAAREQYFGPGTRLTVT.